This T cell receptor beta chain comes out of a study of shared clonotypes between healthy human individuals (dated by TCRdb to the early 2020s). Turning to the overall study: The cohort comprised two women and a few men aged 18 to 49 years. For each donor, CD4 naive and CD4 memory were each run on three plates, CD8 naive on two plates, and CD8 memory on one plate. To estimate repertoire size and how much clonotypes are shared between individuals, the study performed deep sequencing of blood TCR repertoires from about five healthy adults. Libraries were prepared and TCR repertoires were sequenced by different laboratories using diverse techniques, in order to increase sequencing depth and limit assay-specific biases. Between about 0.9 and 8.9 billion PBMCs per donor were obtained by leukapheresis.

Donors were healthy HIV-negative adults with no recently reported acute infections or vaccinations. Every donor was a Caucasian adult living in Nashville, Tennessee, USA. Magnetic negative selection was used to enrich CD4+ T cells, after which naive cells were positively selected on CD45RA and the negative fraction became the memory subset. Blood was obtained by leukapheresis, after which PBMCs were separated by Ficoll-Histopaque density gradient centrifugation and cryopreserved in liquid nitrogen vapor phase. Purity and quantity of every magnetically sorted T cell population were checked by analytical flow cytometry. Each sorted fraction had its genomic DNA isolated and then quantified by UV absorbance on a Nanodrop 2000c. Remarks on this clone: No cognate antigen has been identified for it. No base quality values were provided; no much bigger clone lies one nucleotide off. Other DNA variants within this sample encode the same CDR3.

The investigation overall reported the following: Sampling was restricted to blood, and TCR repertoires in tissues likely differ from the TCR repertoires found in blood. Sharing across several donors was observed for around 5% of naive CD4, 3.5% of naive CD8, over 2% of memory CD4, and about 0.39% of memory CD8 clonotypes. The small number of donors limited the genetic and exposure-history diversity represented. Clonotypes shared by all four sorted-subset donors showed higher generation probabilities than non-shared clonotypes. Naive subsets generally had larger estimated clonotype richness than memory subsets did. Based on pairwise subsampling, the degree of clonotype sharing among donors was expected to be affected by sequencing depth. Incomplete sequencing was indicated by rarefaction of sorted-subset datasets, despite the large sequencing depth.

For CDR1 and CDR2, the germline V gene lists SGHTA and FQGNSA. The V end loses 1 base and the J end loses 0 bases, and a stretch of 7 bases separates them. The CDR3 covers 15 residues, taking in both the cysteine and the phenylalanine. Only CDR3 DNA remains: 45 bases, in frame from the first base. TCR CDR3 regions were amplified from genomic DNA by multiplex PCR using the deep immunoSEQ assay. Genomic DNA extracted from each cell subset was distributed evenly over all wells of several immunoSEQ 96-well plates, and each plate served as one replicate. For sorted subsets, roughly 190 ng of genomic DNA, equivalent to around 29,000 T cell genomes, went into each replicate PCR. Purified libraries were quantified with a Qubit 3.0 fluorometer, sized on a Bioanalyzer 2100, and re-quantified with the KAPA Library Quantification kit. A separate single-read 150-cycle Illumina NextSeq 550 flow cell was used to sequence each immunoSEQ 96-well plate. The paper's data handling went like this. Because the immunoSEQ output included only junctional sequences and no quality scores, the filtering could not be the same as the filtering used for full-length reads. To assign V/J genes and CDR3, sequences were annotated using PyIR, a Python wrapper for IgBLAST v1.9, with IMGT germline references. Any read was removed if the V/J assignment was weak (E-value above 1e-6), the CDR3 was missing, or the read contained stop codons, out-of-frame junctions, or ambiguous translated residues. V3J clonotypes were defined as sequences sharing an identical inferred V gene, J gene, and CDR3 amino acid sequence. The percentage overlap between two repertoires was calculated by dividing the number of shared unique clonotypes by the size of the smaller repertoire. RTK rarefaction, the Chao1 estimator, and Recon v2.1 estimates of unobserved clonotypes were used to assess repertoire richness. Generation probabilities for all TCRbeta clonotypes obtained by the gDNA method from several donors were computed using OLGA. TCRdb stores this immuneACCESS table with in-frame sequences only. Part of the clones is absent; in the studies checked, under half of the shortfall reflects unresolved V genes, and no reason is known for the rest. V and J calls and clone size are those listed in that table; D and trimming were worked out from the DNA. For this sample there are over 2 million clones; roughly 92% appear just once. The ten largest clones add up to around 0.35% of the sample.

The specimen was naive CD4+ T cells from PBMCs. This sample's cell subset or site label indicates: CD45RA+ positively selected. This clonotype was sampled from a man younger than 35 in good health. Some clones in this sample may be carry-over from other donors' samples. The sequence joins TRBV7-2 to TRBJ2-1; the D gene is unclear. CDR3 protein: CASSLEASSYNEQFF. The bases read TGTGCCAGCAGCTTAGAAGCGTCCTCCTACAATGAGCAGTTCTTC.